The 5 T cell receptor beta chains reported below all come from one sample, sequenced in a study of cytomegalovirus exposure and HLA in healthy donors. PCR involved 60 Vbeta and 13 Jbeta primers. Clones were read by immunoSEQ multiplex PCR, and TCRdb kept only the in-frame ones, dropping some. This repertoire shows more than 95,000 clones, 79% found once; its top ten account for 4%. The material sequenced was PBMCs. Receptors were obtained from a man aged 45 to 65 in good health and CMV-seropositive.

The chain links TRBV28 to TRBJ2-7; D is uncertain. Germline V gene data show CDR1 as MDHEN and CDR2 as SYDVKM. With 8 bases removed from V and 0 bases from J, the gap between germline ends came to 5 bases. CDR3 length: 11 residues. CDR3 DNA: TGTGCCAGCGGGCTCTCCTACGAGCAGTACTTC. Amino acids: CASGLSYEQYF.

The V call is TRBV6-1, the J call TRBJ2-3; D not certain. This CDR3 spans 15 amino acids. The V gene lost 1 base and the J gene lost 0 bases, with 8 bases spanning the gap. Germline assignment: CDR1 MNHNS and CDR2 SASEGT. As DNA, the CDR3 is TGTGCCAGCAGTGAAGGAGGCCATAGCACAGATACGCAGTATTTT. This sequence encodes CASSEGGHSTDTQYF.

The V call is TRBV19, the J call TRBJ2-1, with TRBD2 matching 7 bases. Germline V gene lookup returns CDR1 LNHDA and CDR2 SQIVND (reference sequence). This CDR3 is built from 16 residues. V shed 4 bases and J 5 bases; nucleotides not matched to a gene: 11. DNA for the CDR3: TGTGCCAGTAGTACTGCTAGCGGATTAAAGAACAATGAGCAGTTCTTC. It codes for CASSTASGLKNNEQFF.

This clone has a handful of counts. The chain has TRBV30 and TRBJ2-3; TRBD2 matches at 10 bases. V dropped 3 bases and J dropped 3; count of bases not matched to a gene: 3. The CDR3 consists of 14 residues. Germline V gives CDR1 GTSNPN, CDR2 SVGIG (reference sequence). CDR3 amino acids: CAWRASGSTDTQYF. CDR3 nucleotides: TGTGCCTGGAGGGCTAGCGGGAGTACAGATACGCAGTATTTT.

The rearrangement uses TRBV5-1 and TRBJ2-5; 9 bases match TRBD1. TRBJ2-7 matches the DNA end more closely, so the J call is doubtful. CDR3 length: 16 residues. Germline loops: CDR1 SGHRS, CDR2 YFSETQ. The CDR3 DNA reads TGCGCCAGCAGCTTGGCACCGGGACAGGGAACCTACGAGCAGTACTTC. Protein product: CASSLAPGQGTYEQYF.